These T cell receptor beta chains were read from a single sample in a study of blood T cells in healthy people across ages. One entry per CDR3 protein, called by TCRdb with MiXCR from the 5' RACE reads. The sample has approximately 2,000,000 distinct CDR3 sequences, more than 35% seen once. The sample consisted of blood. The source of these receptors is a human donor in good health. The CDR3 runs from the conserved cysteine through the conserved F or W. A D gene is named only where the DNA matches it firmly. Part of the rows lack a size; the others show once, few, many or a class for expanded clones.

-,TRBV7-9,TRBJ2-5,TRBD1,TGTGCCAGCAGCATCCTGACAGGGGATGAGACCCAGTACTTC,CASSILTGDETQYF
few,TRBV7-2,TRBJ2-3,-,TGTGCCAGCAGCTTAAATGTTGGCGGGGGCAATACGCAGTATTTT,CASSLNVGGGNTQYF
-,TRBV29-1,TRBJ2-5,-,TGCAGCGTTCTGGGACGGACCCAGTACTTC,CSVLGRTQYF
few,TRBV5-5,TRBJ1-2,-,TGTGCCAGCAGGATACAGCCTTATGGCTACACCTTC,CASRIQPYGYTF
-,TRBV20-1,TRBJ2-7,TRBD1,TGCAGTGCTAGAGAGGGGACAGGGGTACACGAGCAGTACTTC,CSAREGTGVHEQYF
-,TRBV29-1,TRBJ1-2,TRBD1,TGCAGCGTTGAGGGCAGGGGGCTCGGCTACACCTTC,CSVEGRGLGYTF
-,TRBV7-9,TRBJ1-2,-,TGTGCCAGCAGCTTAGGGAGAGAAGAAGTCTATGGCTACACCTTC,CASSLGREEVYGYTF
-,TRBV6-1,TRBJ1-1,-,TGTGCCAGCACCAGAGCCGGAGGGGAGGGTGAAGCTTTCTTT,CASTRAGGEGEAFF
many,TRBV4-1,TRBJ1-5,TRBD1,TGCGCCAGCAGCCAACCGGGACAGGGGGTTCTTCAGCCCCAGCATTTT,CASSQPGQGVLQPQHF
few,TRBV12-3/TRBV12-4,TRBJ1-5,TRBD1,TGTGCCAGCAGTATCACAGGGGACGGGAATCAGCCCCAGCATTTT,CASSITGDGNQPQHF
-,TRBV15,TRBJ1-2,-,TGTGCCACCAGCAGAGGGAAAAGGACCCATGGCTACACCTTC,CATSRGKRTHGYTF
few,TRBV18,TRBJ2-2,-,TGTGCCAGCTCACGCGGATTCGGGGAGCTGTTTTTT,CASSRGFGELFF
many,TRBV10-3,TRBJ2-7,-,TGTGCCATCTCCGGGACATCCTCCTACGAGCAGTACTTC,CAISGTSSYEQYF
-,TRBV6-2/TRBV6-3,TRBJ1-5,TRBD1,TGTGCCAGTCAGACTTTACAGGGGGCGCTGAGCAATCAGCCCCAGCATTTT,CASQTLQGALSNQPQHF
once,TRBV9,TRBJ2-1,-,TGTGCCAGCAGCGTAGGCCTGGGGTTGGACAATGAGCAGTTCTTC,CASSVGLGLDNEQFF
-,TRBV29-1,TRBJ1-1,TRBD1,TGCAGCGTGGTCCCGGGACAGGGCGGCGTAGACGCTTTCTTT,CSVVPGQGGVDAFF
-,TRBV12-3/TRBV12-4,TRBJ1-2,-,TGTGCCAGCAGTTTCTCGCAGGGAGAAACGGGCTACACCTTC,CASSFSQGETGYTF
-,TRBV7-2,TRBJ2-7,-,TGTGCCCAGGGCGGGGTAGGGACCTACGAGCAGTACTTC,CAQGGVGTYEQYF